A single sample gave rise to the 5 T cell receptor beta chains below, sequenced in a study of blood T cells in healthy people across ages. The authors ran a second PCR of about 6 to 11 cycles using a sample-barcoded 5' primer and a J-beta primer mix. TCRdb redid the calling of the 5' RACE reads with MiXCR, one entry per CDR3 protein. The table records around 1.5 million distinct CDR3 sequences, roughly a third of them present only once. The sequenced sample consisted of blood. These receptors were obtained from a young woman in good health.

The chain joins TRBV20-1 to TRBJ2-7; D is perhaps TRBD1 (6 bases). The CDR3 has 14 amino acids. The ends were cut back, 0 bases at V and 4 bases at J, with 13 bases in the middle. From germline, CDR1 is DFQATT and CDR2 SNEGSKA (reference sequence). The CDR3 loop reads CSARDYVGGYEQYF. The CDR3 coding sequence is TGCAGTGCTAGAGATTATGTAGGGGGATACGAGCAGTACTTC.

The CDR3 loop is CASSPAIPRLGKGEQYF. Here the CDR3 DNA reads TGTGCCAGCAGCCCTGCCATCCCTAGACTGGGGAAGGGGGAGCAGTACTTC. The V gene is TRBV7-9, the J gene TRBJ2-5, with D perhaps TRBD1 (6 bases). Germline assignment: CDR1 SEHNR and CDR2 FQNEAQ (reference sequence). This CDR3 has 17 amino acids. Trimming left V 5 bases short and J 11 bases short, with 30 bases between.

The sample holds a few counts of this clonotype. V and J are TRBV5-1 and TRBJ2-3; D gene unclear. With 4 bases removed from V and 3 bases from J, the gap between germline ends came to 18 bases. Germline V gene sequence: CDR1 SGHRS, CDR2 YFSETQ. The CDR3 length is 16 residues. In DNA form, the CDR3 reads TGCGCCAGCAGCATTGGTGGACCGGGCTATACAGATACGCAGTATTTT. Encoded protein: CASSIGGPGYTDTQYF.

The chain carries TRBV6-1 and TRBJ1-5; D not resolved. This CDR3 comprises 13 residues. Germline CDR1 is MNHNS and CDR2 is SASEGT. Between the trimmed V and J ends, which lost 4 bases and 5 bases, there was a span of 9 bases. Here the CDR3 reads CASSGAGYQPQHF. CDR3 nucleotides: TGTGCCAGCAGTGGGGCAGGCTATCAGCCCCAGCATTTT.

V gene TRBV6-6 combines with J gene TRBJ2-5; no reliable D call. The CDR3 contains 15 residues. Germline lookup yields CDR1 MNHNY and CDR2 SVGAGI (reference sequence). The V gene lost 2 bases and the J gene lost 2 bases, with 12 bases spanning the gap. In DNA, the CDR3 is TGTGCCAGCAGTTACCCTCGACACCAACAAGAGACCCAGTACTTC. It codes for CASSYPRHQQETQYF.